This TCR beta chain was sequenced in a study of blood T cell repertoires in COVID-19. TCRdb keeps only in-frame clones here, not all; method: immunoSEQ multiplex PCR. The sample holds over 100,000 clones, 75% to 95% seen once. The CDR3 has 13 residues. V lost 0 bases and J lost 7, with 8 bases in between. The germline V gene encodes CDR1 SGHRS and CDR2 YFSETQ. The sequence derives from a man aged 18 to 29 with acute or convalescent COVID-19. Sequences were obtained from peripheral blood. The V and J genes are TRBV5-1 and TRBJ1-5; unclear D gene. CDR3 protein: CASSLGASQPQHF. The CDR3 DNA reads TGCGCCAGCAGCTTGGGGGCATCACAGCCCCAGCATTTT.